Listed here is a single T cell receptor (beta chain). The antigen is not known. The germline V gene encodes CDR1 SNHLY and CDR2 FYNNEI. Trimming took off 2 bases at V and 8 bases at J, with 9 bases between the two ends. The CDR3 contains 12 residues. These data originate in a study of cytomegalovirus exposure and HLA in healthy donors. General study points: Later work associated roughly 17,000 TCR beta sequences with HLA alleles at 0.05 false discovery rate. Among donors in an Asian-associated ancestry cluster, a later analysis reportedly found fewer N-insertions than the approximately 700-donor mean.

The PCR contained 60 Vbeta and 13 Jbeta primers. The table came from immunoSEQ multiplex PCR; TCRdb's copy has only in-frame clones and leaves some out. The sample yields around 53,000 clones, of which the top ten take up around 12%. This chain connects TRBV2 to TRBJ1-2; D may be TRBD1 (5 bases). The sequence derives from a man in his late teens or twenties in good health and CMV-seropositive. The sequenced sample consisted of PBMCs. CDR3 DNA sequence: TGTGCCAGCAGTGAATCGGGGGACGGCTACACCTTC. Protein product: CASSESGDGYTF.